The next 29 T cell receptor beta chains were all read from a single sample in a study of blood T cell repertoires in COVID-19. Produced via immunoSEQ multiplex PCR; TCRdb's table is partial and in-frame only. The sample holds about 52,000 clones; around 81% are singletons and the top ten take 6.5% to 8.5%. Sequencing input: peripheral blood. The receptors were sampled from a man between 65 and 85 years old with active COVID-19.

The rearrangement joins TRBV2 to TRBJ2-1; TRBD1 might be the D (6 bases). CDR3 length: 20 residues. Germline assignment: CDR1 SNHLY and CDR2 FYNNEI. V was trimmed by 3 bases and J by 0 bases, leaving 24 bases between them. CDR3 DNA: TGTGCCAGCAGTGATCCCCCGGAGACAGGCGCTCCTAGCTCCTACAATGAGCAGTTCTTC. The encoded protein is CASSDPPETGAPSSYNEQFF.

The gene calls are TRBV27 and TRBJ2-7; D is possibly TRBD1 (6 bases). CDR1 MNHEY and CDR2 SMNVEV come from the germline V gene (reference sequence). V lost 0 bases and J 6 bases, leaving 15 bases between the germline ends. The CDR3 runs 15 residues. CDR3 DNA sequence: TGTGCCAGCAGTTTATCTATGACAGGTGGAGGCGAGCAGTACTTC. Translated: CASSLSMTGGGEQYF.

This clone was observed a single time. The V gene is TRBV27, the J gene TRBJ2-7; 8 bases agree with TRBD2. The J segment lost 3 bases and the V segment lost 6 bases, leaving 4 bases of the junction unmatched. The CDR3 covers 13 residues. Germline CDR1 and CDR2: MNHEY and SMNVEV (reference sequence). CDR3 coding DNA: TGTGCCAGCAGCCGACTAGCGAGCTACGAGCAGTACTTC. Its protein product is CASSRLASYEQYF.

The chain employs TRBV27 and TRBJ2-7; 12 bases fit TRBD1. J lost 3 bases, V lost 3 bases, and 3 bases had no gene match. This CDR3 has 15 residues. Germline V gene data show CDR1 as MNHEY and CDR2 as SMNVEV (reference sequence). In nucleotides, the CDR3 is TGTGCCAGCAGTTTCGGGACAGGGGGCTTCTACGAGCAGTACTTC. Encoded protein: CASSFGTGGFYEQYF.

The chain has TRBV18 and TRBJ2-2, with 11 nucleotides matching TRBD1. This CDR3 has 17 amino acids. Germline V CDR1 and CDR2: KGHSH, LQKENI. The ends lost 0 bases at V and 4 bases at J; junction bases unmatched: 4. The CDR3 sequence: CASSPPGTGGITGELFF. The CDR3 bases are TGTGCCAGCTCACCACCCGGGACAGGGGGAATCACCGGGGAGCTGTTTTTT.

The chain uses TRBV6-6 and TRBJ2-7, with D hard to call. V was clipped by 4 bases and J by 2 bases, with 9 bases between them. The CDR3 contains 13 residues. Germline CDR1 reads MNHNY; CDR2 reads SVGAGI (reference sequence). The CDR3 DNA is TGTGCCAGCAGTTTACGGTCAACCTACGAGCAGTACTTC. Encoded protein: CASSLRSTYEQYF.

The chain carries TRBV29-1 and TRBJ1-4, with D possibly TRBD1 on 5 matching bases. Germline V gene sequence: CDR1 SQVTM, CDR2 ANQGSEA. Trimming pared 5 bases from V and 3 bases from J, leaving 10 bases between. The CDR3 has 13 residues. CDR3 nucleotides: TGCAGCGTTCTGGGGCAGGCTAATGAAAAACTGTTTTTT. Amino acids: CSVLGQANEKLFF.

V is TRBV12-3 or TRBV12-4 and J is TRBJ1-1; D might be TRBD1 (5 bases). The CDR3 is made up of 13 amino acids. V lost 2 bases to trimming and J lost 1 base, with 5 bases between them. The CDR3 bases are TGTGCCAGCAGTTTAAGGGGGAACACTGAAGCTTTCTTT. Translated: CASSLRGNTEAFF.

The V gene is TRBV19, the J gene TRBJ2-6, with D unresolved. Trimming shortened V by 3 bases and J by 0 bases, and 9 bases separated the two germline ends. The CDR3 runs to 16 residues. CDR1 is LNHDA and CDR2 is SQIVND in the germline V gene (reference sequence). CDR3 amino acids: CASSMARSSGANVLTF. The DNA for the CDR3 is TGTGCCAGTAGTATGGCCAGATCCTCTGGGGCCAACGTCCTGACTTTC.

The CDR3 DNA is TGTGCCAGCAGCACCGCGGGGGGGCTCTACGAGCAGTACTTC. The encoded protein is CASSTAGGLYEQYF. The rearrangement links TRBV5-6 to TRBJ2-7, with TRBD2 matching 9 bases. J lost 3 bases, V lost 4 bases, and 5 bases had no gene match. The CDR3 consists of 14 residues. Germline V gene sequence: CDR1 SGHDT, CDR2 YYEEEE.

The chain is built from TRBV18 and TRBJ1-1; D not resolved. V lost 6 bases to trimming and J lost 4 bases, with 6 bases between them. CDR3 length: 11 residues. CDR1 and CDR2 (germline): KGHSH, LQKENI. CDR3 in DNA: TGTGCCAGCTCTATAGCCACTGAAGCTTTCTTT. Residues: CASSIATEAFF.

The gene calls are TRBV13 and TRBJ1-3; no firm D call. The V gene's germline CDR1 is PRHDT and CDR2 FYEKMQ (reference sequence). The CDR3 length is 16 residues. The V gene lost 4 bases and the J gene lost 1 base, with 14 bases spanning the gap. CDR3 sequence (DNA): TGTGCCAGCAGCTCCCCCGCCCGGGAATCTGGAAACACCATATATTTT. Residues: CASSSPARESGNTIYF.

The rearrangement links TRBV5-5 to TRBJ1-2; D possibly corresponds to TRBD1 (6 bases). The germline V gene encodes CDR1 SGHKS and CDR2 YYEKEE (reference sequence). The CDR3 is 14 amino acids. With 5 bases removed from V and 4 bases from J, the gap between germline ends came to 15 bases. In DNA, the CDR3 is TGTGCCAGCAGGCCAGGGGTCCCAGCCTATGGCTACACCTTC. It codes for CASRPGVPAYGYTF.

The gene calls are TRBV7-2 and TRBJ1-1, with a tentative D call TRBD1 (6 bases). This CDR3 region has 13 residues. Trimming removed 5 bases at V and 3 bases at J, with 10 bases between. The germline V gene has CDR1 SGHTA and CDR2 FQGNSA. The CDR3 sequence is CASSQGLDTEAFF. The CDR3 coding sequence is TGTGCCAGCAGCCAGGGGTTGGACACTGAAGCTTTCTTT.

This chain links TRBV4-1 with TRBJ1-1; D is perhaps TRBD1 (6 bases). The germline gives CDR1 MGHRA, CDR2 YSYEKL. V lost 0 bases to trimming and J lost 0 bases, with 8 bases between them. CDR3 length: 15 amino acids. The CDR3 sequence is CASSQDRGVNTEAFF. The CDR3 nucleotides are TGCGCCAGCAGCCAAGACAGGGGTGTGAACACTGAAGCTTTCTTT.

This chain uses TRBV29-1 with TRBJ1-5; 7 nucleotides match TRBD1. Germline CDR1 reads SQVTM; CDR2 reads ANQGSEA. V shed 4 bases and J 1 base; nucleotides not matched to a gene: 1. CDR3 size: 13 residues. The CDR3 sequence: CSVGGQSNQPQHF. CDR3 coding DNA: TGCAGCGTTGGGGGACAGAGCAATCAGCCCCAGCATTTT.

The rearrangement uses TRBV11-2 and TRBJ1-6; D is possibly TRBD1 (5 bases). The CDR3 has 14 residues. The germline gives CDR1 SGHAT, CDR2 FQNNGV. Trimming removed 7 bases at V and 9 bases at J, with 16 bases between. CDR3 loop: CASTPTGRVSPLHF. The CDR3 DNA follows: TGTGCCAGCACCCCAACGGGCAGGGTTTCACCCCTCCACTTT.

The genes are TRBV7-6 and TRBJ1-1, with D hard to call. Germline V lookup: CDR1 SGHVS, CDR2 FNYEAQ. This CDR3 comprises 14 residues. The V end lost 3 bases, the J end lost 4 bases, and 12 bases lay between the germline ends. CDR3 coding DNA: TGTGCCAGCAGCTTCAAGGTGGGCGCCACTGAAGCTTTCTTT. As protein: CASSFKVGATEAFF.

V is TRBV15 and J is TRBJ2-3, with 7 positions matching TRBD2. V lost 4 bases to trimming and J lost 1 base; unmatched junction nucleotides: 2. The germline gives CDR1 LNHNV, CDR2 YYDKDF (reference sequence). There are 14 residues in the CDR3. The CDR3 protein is CATSITSGTDTQYF. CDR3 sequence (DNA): TGTGCCACCAGCATCACTAGCGGCACAGATACGCAGTATTTT.

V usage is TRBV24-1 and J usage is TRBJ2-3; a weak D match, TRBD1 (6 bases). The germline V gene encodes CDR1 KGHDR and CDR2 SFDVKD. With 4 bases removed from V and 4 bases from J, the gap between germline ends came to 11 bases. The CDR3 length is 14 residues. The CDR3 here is CATSDPTGSDTQYF. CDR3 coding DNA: TGTGCCACCAGTGACCCGACAGGTTCAGATACGCAGTATTTT.

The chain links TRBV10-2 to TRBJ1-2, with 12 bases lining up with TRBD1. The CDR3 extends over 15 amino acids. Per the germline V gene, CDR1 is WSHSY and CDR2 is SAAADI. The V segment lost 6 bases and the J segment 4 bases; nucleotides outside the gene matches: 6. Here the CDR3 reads CASRVGTGGSYGYTF. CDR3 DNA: TGCGCCAGCAGGGTGGGGACAGGGGGCTCCTATGGCTACACCTTC.

The chain's CDR3 is CASSPSGTGFFF. CDR3 in DNA: TGTGCCAGCAGTCCTTCCGGGACAGGGTTTTTTTTT. The chain is built from TRBV12-3 or TRBV12-4 and TRBJ1-4; 9 nucleotides match TRBD1. The V and J ends lost 5 bases and 17 bases, in that order; junction bases with no gene match: 9. The CDR3 sequence is 12 residues long.

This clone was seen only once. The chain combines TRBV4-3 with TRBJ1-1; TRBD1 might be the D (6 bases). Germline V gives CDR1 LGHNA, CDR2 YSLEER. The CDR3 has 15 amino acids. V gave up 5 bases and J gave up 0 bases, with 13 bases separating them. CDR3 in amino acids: CASSLQQGMNTEAFF. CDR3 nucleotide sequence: TGCGCCAGCAGCTTACAGCAGGGGATGAACACTGAAGCTTTCTTT.

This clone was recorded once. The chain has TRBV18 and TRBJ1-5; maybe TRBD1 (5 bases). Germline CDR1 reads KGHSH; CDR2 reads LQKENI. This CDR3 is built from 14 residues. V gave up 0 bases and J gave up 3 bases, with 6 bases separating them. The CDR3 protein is CASSPPGLNQPQHF. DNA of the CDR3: TGTGCCAGCTCACCACCGGGACTCAATCAGCCCCAGCATTTT.

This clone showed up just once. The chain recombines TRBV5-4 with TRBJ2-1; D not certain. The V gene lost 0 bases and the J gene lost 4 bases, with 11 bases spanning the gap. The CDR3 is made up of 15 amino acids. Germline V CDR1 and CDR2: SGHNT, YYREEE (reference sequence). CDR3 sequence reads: CASSLVERRYNEQFF. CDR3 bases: TGTGCCAGCAGCTTGGTGGAGCGTCGATACAATGAGCAGTTCTTC.

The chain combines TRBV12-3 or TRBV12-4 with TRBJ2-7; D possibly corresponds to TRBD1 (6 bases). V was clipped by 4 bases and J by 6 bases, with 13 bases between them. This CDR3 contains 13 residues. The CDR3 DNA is TGTGCCAGCAGTTCTACAGGGTTAGGCGAGCAGTACTTC. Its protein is CASSSTGLGEQYF.

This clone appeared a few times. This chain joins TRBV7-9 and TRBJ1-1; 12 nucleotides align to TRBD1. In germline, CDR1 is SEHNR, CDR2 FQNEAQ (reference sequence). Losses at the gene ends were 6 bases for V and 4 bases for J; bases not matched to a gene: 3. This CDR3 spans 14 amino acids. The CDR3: CASRGQGASTEAFF. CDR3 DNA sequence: TGTGCCAGCAGGGGACAGGGGGCGAGCACTGAAGCTTTCTTT.

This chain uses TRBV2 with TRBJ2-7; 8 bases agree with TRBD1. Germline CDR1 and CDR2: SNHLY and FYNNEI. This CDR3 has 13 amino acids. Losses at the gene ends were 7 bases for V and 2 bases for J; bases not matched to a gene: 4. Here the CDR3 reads CASTGQDTYEQYF. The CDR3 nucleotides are TGTGCCAGCACGGGACAGGACACCTACGAGCAGTACTTC.

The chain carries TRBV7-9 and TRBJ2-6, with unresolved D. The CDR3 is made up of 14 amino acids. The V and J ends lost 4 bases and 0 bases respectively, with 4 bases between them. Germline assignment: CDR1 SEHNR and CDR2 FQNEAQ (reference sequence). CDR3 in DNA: TGTGCCAGCAGCTCACTCTCTGGGGCCAACGTCCTGACTTTC. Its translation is CASSSLSGANVLTF.